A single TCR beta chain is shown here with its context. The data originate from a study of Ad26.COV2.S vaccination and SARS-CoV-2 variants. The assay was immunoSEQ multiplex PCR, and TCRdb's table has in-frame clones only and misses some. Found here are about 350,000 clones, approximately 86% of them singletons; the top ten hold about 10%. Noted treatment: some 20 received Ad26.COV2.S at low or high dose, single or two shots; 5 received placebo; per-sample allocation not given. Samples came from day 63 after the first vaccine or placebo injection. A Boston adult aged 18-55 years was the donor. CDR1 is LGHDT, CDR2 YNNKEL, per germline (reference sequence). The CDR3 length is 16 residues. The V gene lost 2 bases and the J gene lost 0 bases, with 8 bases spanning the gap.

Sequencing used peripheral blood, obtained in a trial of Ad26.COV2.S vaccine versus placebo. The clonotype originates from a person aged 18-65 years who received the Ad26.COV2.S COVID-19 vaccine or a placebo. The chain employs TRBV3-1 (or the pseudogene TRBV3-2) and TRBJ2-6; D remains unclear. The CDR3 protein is CASSQNGDSGANVLTF. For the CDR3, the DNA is TGTGCCAGCAGCCAAAACGGTGACTCTGGGGCCAACGTCCTGACTTTC.